A single sample gave rise to the 22 T cell receptor beta chains below, sequenced in a study of cytomegalovirus exposure and HLA in healthy donors. PCR involved 60 Vbeta and 13 Jbeta primers. Generated by immunoSEQ multiplex PCR, the TCRdb table keeps only in-frame clones and is missing some. The sample has some 140,000 clones, more than 75% seen once. Sequenced input: PBMCs. These receptors all stem from a man aged 25-45 years in good health and CMV-seropositive.

The chain employs TRBV19 and TRBJ2-2, with 11 bases that match TRBD2. CDR1 is LNHDA and CDR2 is SQIVND in the germline V gene (reference sequence). The ends lost 9 bases at V and 5 bases at J; junction bases unmatched: 14. The CDR3 is 17 amino acids. CDR3 bases: TGTGCCAGCAAAACTAGCGGGAGACCGGCAGGTACCGGGGAGCTGTTTTTT. Its translation is CASKTSGRPAGTGELFF. The full variable domain, its missing parts supplied by reference TRBV19 and TRBJ2-2, is DGGITQSPKYLFRKEGQNVTLSCEQNLNHDAMYWYRQDPGQGLRLIYYSQIVNDFQKGDIAEGYSVSREKKESFPLTVTSAQKNPTAFYLCASKTSGRPAGTGELFFGEGSRLTVL.

Turning to this clone: An end of the junction does not agree with germline; a read error may underlie this. J is TRBJ2-5 and V is TRBV7-3; 10 bases line up with TRBD1. CDR1 SGHTA and CDR2 FQGTGA come from the germline V gene. CDR3 length: 15 amino acids. CDR3 loop: CAGSSSGTGAETQYF. The CDR3 DNA reads as TGTGCCGGCAGCTCATCCGGGACAGGGGCGGAGACCCAGTACTTC.

The chain couples TRBV5-1 to TRBJ2-5; 10 nucleotides align to TRBD1. The J call may be in error: the DNA end matches TRBJ2-7 better. CDR1 SGHRS and CDR2 YFSETQ come from the germline V gene. The CDR3 is 15 amino acids. CDR3 loop: CASSRGTGEDYEQYF. For the CDR3, the DNA is TGCGCCAGCAGCAGAGGGACAGGGGAAGACTACGAGCAGTACTTC.

Turning to this clone: The identical CDR3 is also encoded by other nucleotide sequences in the sample. The V and J genes are TRBV6-6 and TRBJ2-7, with 11 bases aligning to TRBD1. The ends lost 2 bases at V and 0 bases at J; junction bases unmatched: 3. The CDR3 has 16 residues. Germline-derived CDR1 and CDR2 are MNHNY and SVGAGI (reference sequence). This CDR3 reads CASSYGTGGPSYEQYF. The DNA for the CDR3 is TGTGCCAGCAGTTACGGGACAGGGGGGCCCTCCTACGAGCAGTACTTC.

The chain has TRBV28 and TRBJ2-5, with TRBD2 matching 11 bases. With 3 bases clipped from V and 4 bases from J, the junction kept 4 bases outside the gene matches. Germline V CDR1 and CDR2: MDHEN, SYDVKM. The CDR3 loop spans 15 amino acids. The CDR3 DNA is TGTGCCAGCAGTTTCGGGCTAGCGGGAGGAGAGACCCAGTACTTC. Translated, it gives CASSFGLAGGETQYF.

V gene TRBV9 combines with J gene TRBJ2-5; a possible D gene is TRBD2 (6 bases). Trimming left V 1 base short and J 2 bases short, with 15 bases between. Germline lookup yields CDR1 SGDLS and CDR2 YYNGEE. The CDR3 runs 16 residues. CDR3 region: CASSVSVGGLQETQYF. In nucleotides, the CDR3 is TGTGCCAGCAGCGTATCGGTCGGTGGACTACAAGAGACCCAGTACTTC. Full variable domain (remainder filled in from reference TRBV9 and TRBJ2-5): DSGVTQTPKHLITATGQRVTLRCSPRSGDLSVYWYQQSLDQGLQFLIQYYNGEERAKGNILERFSAQQFPDLHSELNLSSLELGDSALYFCASSVSVGGLQETQYFGPGTRLLVL.

This CDR3 is CASSGAFAPDTQYF. The CDR3 DNA reads as TGTGCCAGCAGCGGGGCGTTTGCCCCAGATACGCAGTATTTT. The chain combines TRBV9 with TRBJ2-3, with D uncertain. CDR1 is SGDLS, CDR2 YYNGEE, per germline. Trimming left V 3 bases short and J 4 bases short, with 12 bases between. This CDR3 comprises 14 residues.

V usage is TRBV5-4 and J usage is TRBJ1-1, with TRBD1 matching 9 bases. CDR3 length equals 14 residues. CDR1 and CDR2 from the germline V gene are SGHNT and YYREEE (reference sequence). V lost 4 bases, J lost 5 bases, and 6 bases stayed unmatched. The CDR3 coding sequence is TGTGCCAGCAGCCACAGGACAGGGGCGACTGAAGCTTTCTTT. Amino acids: CASSHRTGATEAFF.

V and J are TRBV9 and TRBJ2-2; no firm D call. Germline CDR1 reads SGDLS; CDR2 reads YYNGEE. Trimming pared 3 bases from V and 6 bases from J, leaving 12 bases between. The CDR3 is made up of 14 amino acids. The CDR3 coding sequence is TGTGCCAGCAGCGCTACCTTGTCTCCCGGGGAGCTGTTTTTT. This sequence encodes CASSATLSPGELFF.

The chain employs TRBV6-5 and TRBJ2-5, with 10 nucleotides matching TRBD2. The J call may not be correct, given that the DNA end is closer to TRBJ2-7. The CDR3 consists of 14 residues. The germline V gene has CDR1 MNHEY and CDR2 SVGAGI. DNA of the CDR3: TGTGCCAGCAGTGGGACTAGCGCTGGCTACGAGCAGTACTTC. Amino acids: CASSGTSAGYEQYF.

The J gene is TRBJ2-2, the V gene TRBV7-2; the match to TRBD2 covers 8 bases. CDR3 length: 14 residues. The germline gives CDR1 SGHTA, CDR2 FQGNSA. V was clipped by 3 bases and J by 6 bases; unmatched bases: 3. CDR3 DNA: TGTGCCAGCAGCTTCAGCGGGAGCCCCGGGGAGCTGTTTTTT. Translation: CASSFSGSPGELFF. Drawing the rest from reference TRBV7-2 and TRBJ2-2, the complete variable domain is GAGVSQSPSNKVTEKGKDVELRCDPISGHTALYWYRQSLGQGLEFLIYFQGNSAPDKSGLPSDRFSAERTGGSVSTLTIQRTQQEDSAVYLCASSFSGSPGELFFGEGSRLTVL.

V gene TRBV9 combines with J gene TRBJ2-5, with 7 bases identical to TRBD2. Germline V lookup: CDR1 SGDLS, CDR2 YYNGEE. With V trimmed by 3 bases and J by 0 bases, 8 bases remained unmatched. The CDR3 runs 16 residues. CDR3 region: CASSAGGRVDQETQYF. In DNA form, the CDR3 reads TGTGCCAGCAGCGCGGGGGGACGGGTAGACCAAGAGACCCAGTACTTC.

The rearrangement links TRBV11-1 to TRBJ2-3; D is perhaps TRBD1 (6 bases). The CDR3 has 15 residues. The ends were cut back, 3 bases at V and 0 bases at J, with 10 bases in the middle. From germline, CDR1 is SGHAT and CDR2 FQDESV (reference sequence). The CDR3 region is CASSLHGQSTDTQYF. In DNA, the CDR3 is TGTGCCAGCAGCTTGCACGGACAGAGCACAGATACGCAGTATTTT.

This clone appeared a single time. V gene TRBV9 combines with J gene TRBJ2-1, with 10 nucleotides matching TRBD1. The germline CDR1 and CDR2 sequences are SGDLS and YYNGEE. V lost 3 bases, J lost 4 bases, and 10 bases stayed unmatched. The CDR3 runs to 17 residues. The CDR3 bases are TGTGCCAGCAGCGCCCGACAGGGGGCGATAGGTTACAATGAGCAGTTCTTC. Its translation is CASSARQGAIGYNEQFF. The variable domain in full, with the rest retrieved from reference TRBV9 and TRBJ2-1, is DSGVTQTPKHLITATGQRVTLRCSPRSGDLSVYWYQQSLDQGLQFLIQYYNGEERAKGNILERFSAQQFPDLHSELNLSSLELGDSALYFCASSARQGAIGYNEQFFGPGTRLTVL.

The gene calls are TRBV27 and TRBJ2-7, with D possibly being TRBD1 (5 bases). With 4 bases removed from V and 3 bases from J, the gap between germline ends came to 19 bases. The CDR3 has 16 amino acids. The germline V gene encodes CDR1 MNHEY and CDR2 SMNVEV (reference sequence). CDR3 amino acids: CASSSIPGQEFYEQYF. CDR3 nucleotide sequence: TGTGCCAGCAGTTCGATACCCGGACAAGAGTTCTACGAGCAGTACTTC.

By share of the sample, this clone is medium-sized. The chain links TRBV4-2 to TRBJ1-2; 7 positions agree with TRBD1. Trimming took 3 bases from V and 2 from J; bases not matched to a gene: 6. This CDR3 spans 15 amino acids. From germline, CDR1 is LGHNA and CDR2 YNFKEQ. CDR3 in DNA: TGTGCCAGCAGCCACGTGCCGGGACAGAACTATGGCTACACCTTC. Amino acids: CASSHVPGQNYGYTF.

J is TRBJ1-4 and V is TRBV9, with 9 bases that match TRBD1. The junction had 7 bases not matched to a gene; V was cut back by 3 bases and J by 7 bases. Looked up from germline, CDR1 is SGDLS and CDR2 is YYNGEE. This CDR3 region has 15 residues. The DNA of the CDR3 is TGTGCCAGCAGCGGATCCGGGACAGGGCGTGAAAAACTGTTTTTT. Translated: CASSGSGTGREKLFF. The complete variable domain, with remaining parts taken from reference TRBV9 and TRBJ1-4, reads DSGVTQTPKHLITATGQRVTLRCSPRSGDLSVYWYQQSLDQGLQFLIQYYNGEERAKGNILERFSAQQFPDLHSELNLSSLELGDSALYFCASSGSGTGREKLFFGSGTQLSVL.

The CDR3 loop reads CASSPFGLAGENEQFF. The CDR3 DNA reads as TGTGCCAGCAGCCCTTTCGGACTAGCGGGAGAAAATGAGCAGTTCTTC. This chain joins TRBV7-9 and TRBJ2-1; TRBD2 matches 13 bases. The junction had 8 bases not matched to a gene; V was cut back by 5 bases and J by 7 bases. The length of the CDR3 is 16 residues. Germline values: CDR1 SEHNR, CDR2 FQNEAQ (reference sequence).

This clone was observed a handful of times. DNA of the CDR3: TGTGCCAGCAGCTTGGGCCCCATGGGACAGGGCCCTTCGGAAAAACTGTTTTTT. It encodes CASSLGPMGQGPSEKLFF. The chain carries TRBV5-4 and TRBJ1-4; 9 bases align to TRBD1. V was pared by 0 bases and J by 8 bases, with 14 bases of the junction left unmatched. Germline V lookup: CDR1 SGHNT, CDR2 YYREEE (reference sequence). The CDR3 spans 18 residues.

The chain employs TRBV7-2 and TRBJ2-7, with 9 bases identical to TRBD1. Trimming took 0 bases from V and 3 from J; bases not matched to a gene: 3. Germline CDR1 is SGHTA and CDR2 is FQGNSA. This CDR3 spans 15 amino acids. In DNA form, the CDR3 reads TGTGCCAGCAGCTTAGCCGGGGACAGGGTCTACGAGCAGTACTTC. This sequence encodes CASSLAGDRVYEQYF.

This chain joins TRBV5-1 and TRBJ2-2; 11 bases are a match to TRBD2. The CDR3 contains 16 residues. V was clipped by 4 bases and J by 1 base; unmatched bases: 3. Germline V lookup: CDR1 SGHRS, CDR2 YFSETQ. CDR3 DNA sequence: TGCGCCAGCAGCCATCTAGCGGGAGGGAACACCGGGGAGCTGTTTTTT. Its translation: CASSHLAGGNTGELFF.

As DNA, the CDR3 is TGTGCCAGCAGTGTTGGTTCTAGGGGAACTGAAGCTTTCTTT. Its protein is CASSVGSRGTEAFF. The V gene is TRBV2, the J gene TRBJ1-1; D possibly corresponds to TRBD1 (5 bases). CDR3 length: 14 amino acids. V lost 4 bases, J lost 5 bases, and 14 bases lay in between. CDR1 is SNHLY and CDR2 is FYNNEI in the germline V gene.